The 29 T cell receptor beta chains below were found in one sample sequenced in a study of shared clonotypes between healthy human individuals. Assay used: immunoSEQ multiplex PCR; TCRdb lists only in-frame clones, some missing. The table records some 510,000 clones, around 74% of them present only once. The sequenced material came from PBMCs. Receptor source: a woman in her thirties or forties in good health. Some clones in this sample may be carry-over from other donors' samples.

This clone has just one count. The CDR3 is CASSPSSLEQFF. CDR3 coding DNA: TGTGCCAGCTCACCATCGTCTCTTGAGCAGTTCTTC. This sequence joins TRBV18 and TRBJ2-1; D uncertain. The CDR3 is made up of 12 amino acids. CDR1 and CDR2 (germline): KGHSH, LQKENI. The V gene lost 2 bases and the J gene lost 9 bases, with 8 bases spanning the gap. Drawing the rest from reference TRBV18 and TRBJ2-1, the complete variable domain is NAGVMQNPRHLVRRRGQEARLRCSPMKGHSHVYWYRQLPEEGLKFMVYLQKENIIDESGMPKERFSAEFPKEGPSILRIQQVVRGDSAAYFCASSPSSLEQFFGPGTRLTVL.

The CDR3 loop reads CASSLSPDRANYGYTF. The CDR3 region has the DNA TGTGCCAGCAGCTTATCCCCTGACAGGGCGAACTATGGCTACACCTTC. The chain combines TRBV5-4 with TRBJ1-2, with 7 bases aligning to TRBD1. The CDR3 spans 16 residues. Germline V gene lookup returns CDR1 SGHNT and CDR2 YYREEE (reference sequence). V was clipped by 2 bases and J by 2 bases; unmatched bases: 9.

This chain links TRBV19 with TRBJ1-1, with TRBD1 as a possible D gene (5 bases). CDR3 length: 13 amino acids. Between the trimmed V and J ends, which lost 4 bases and 3 bases, there was a span of 9 bases. Germline CDR1 LNHDA, CDR2 SQIVND (reference sequence). The CDR3 is CASSTPGDTEAFF. CDR3 bases: TGTGCCAGTAGTACGCCGGGGGACACTGAAGCTTTCTTT.

V usage is TRBV5-5 and J usage is TRBJ2-7; TRBD1 aligns across 8 bases. The length of the CDR3 is 15 residues. Germline V lookup: CDR1 SGHKS, CDR2 YYEKEE (reference sequence). Losses at the gene ends were 2 bases for V and 1 base for J; bases not matched to a gene: 5. CDR3 in DNA: TGTGCCAGCAGCTTAGGGGGGACAGGATCCTACGAGCAGTACTTC. Its translation is CASSLGGTGSYEQYF.

This clone was counted a single time. At the DNA level, this CDR3 is encoded by other sequences in the same sample as well. This chain uses TRBV5-4 with TRBJ2-1; TRBD2 aligns across 8 bases. Germline-derived CDR1 and CDR2 are SGHNT and YYREEE (reference sequence). Unmatched junction bases numbered 3, after V lost 0 bases and J lost 4 bases. The CDR3 spans 15 residues. The CDR3 sequence: CASSLGLAGYNEQFF. The CDR3 DNA reads as TGTGCCAGCAGCTTGGGGCTAGCGGGTTACAATGAGCAGTTCTTC.

The V gene is TRBV19, the J gene TRBJ1-5; no firm D call. V gave up 6 bases and J gave up 0 bases, with 18 bases separating them. Germline V gene data show CDR1 as LNHDA and CDR2 as SQIVND (reference sequence). The CDR3 has 17 amino acids. Written as DNA, the CDR3 is TGTGCCAGTAGCCGCCGGGCCGGAGTGTATAGCAATCAGCCCCAGCATTTT. Protein sequence: CASSRRAGVYSNQPQHF. Drawing the rest from reference TRBV19 and TRBJ1-5, the complete variable domain is DGGITQSPKYLFRKEGQNVTLSCEQNLNHDAMYWYRQDPGQGLRLIYYSQIVNDFQKGDIAEGYSVSREKKESFPLTVTSAQKNPTAFYLCASSRRAGVYSNQPQHFGDGTRLSIL.

The V call is TRBV5-4, the J call TRBJ2-5, with 12 positions matching TRBD2. The CDR3 totals 16 residues. J was trimmed by 2 bases and V by 0 bases; bases with no gene match: 2. The germline CDR1 and CDR2 sequences are SGHNT and YYREEE (reference sequence). The chain's CDR3 is CASSLGLAGEQETQYF. DNA for the CDR3: TGTGCCAGCAGCTTGGGACTAGCGGGAGAGCAAGAGACCCAGTACTTC.

By proportion, this clone is medium-sized (0.01 to 0.1%). The chain employs TRBV2 and TRBJ2-7, with 8 positions matching TRBD2. In germline, CDR1 is SNHLY, CDR2 FYNNEI. CDR3 size: 15 residues. Trimming at V came to 3 bases and at J to 0 bases, leaving 4 bases not matched to a gene. The CDR3 DNA follows: TGTGCCAGCAGTGACGTCACTAGCGGCTCCTACGAGCAGTACTTC. As protein: CASSDVTSGSYEQYF.

This clone was seen just once. The V and J genes are TRBV10-3 and TRBJ2-7; 14 bases fit TRBD2. The CDR3 spans 16 residues. Germline V gene data show CDR1 as ENHRY and CDR2 as SYGVKD. Unmatched junction bases numbered 7, after V lost 5 bases and J lost 4 bases. The CDR3 nucleotides are TGTGCCATCAGTCCCGGGACTAGCGGGAGTTTATACGAGCAGTACTTC. It encodes CAISPGTSGSLYEQYF.

This chain uses TRBV28 with TRBJ2-3; D may match TRBD1 or TRBD2 (6 bases each). V was pared by 4 bases and J by 4 bases, with 30 bases between. The CDR3 has 20 amino acids. The germline CDR1 and CDR2 sequences are MDHEN and SYDVKM. As DNA, the CDR3 is TGTGCCAGCAGTTCCCTAAGGGGGGCTGGGGGGATTGCCACGGCAGATACGCAGTATTTT. Residues: CASSSLRGAGGIATADTQYF.

This chain links TRBV28 with TRBJ2-3, with D tentatively TRBD2 (6 bases). Trimming cost V 6 bases and J 3 bases, with 13 bases left between them. This CDR3 region has 14 residues. Looked up from germline, CDR1 is MDHEN and CDR2 is SYDVKM. The CDR3 sequence is CASSPGGGTDTQYF. The CDR3 DNA follows: TGTGCCAGCAGCCCGGGTGGAGGGACAGATACGCAGTATTTT. Supplemented by reference TRBV28 and TRBJ2-3, the full variable domain reads DVKVTQSSRYLVKRTGEKVFLECVQDMDHENMFWYRQDPGLGLRLIYFSYDVKMKEKGDIPEGYSVSREKKERFSLILESASTNQTSMYLCASSPGGGTDTQYFGPGTRLTVL.

This chain joins TRBV7-2 and TRBJ1-2; D gene uncertain. With 5 bases removed from V and 4 bases from J, the gap between germline ends came to 8 bases. Germline CDR1 is SGHTA and CDR2 is FQGNSA. This CDR3 is 12 amino acids long. In DNA form, the CDR3 reads TGTGCCAGCAGCGTGGAGGGCTATGGCTACACCTTC. Amino acids: CASSVEGYGYTF.

CDR3 DNA sequence: TGTGCCTGGAACCCGGGACTAGCGGGACAAGAGACCCAGTACTTC. Its protein product is CAWNPGLAGQETQYF. The rearrangement uses TRBV30 and TRBJ2-5; 13 nucleotides match TRBD2. CDR1 GTSNPN and CDR2 SVGIG come from the germline V gene (reference sequence). V trimming: 4 bases; J trimming: 2 bases; junction bases outside the gene matches: 4. CDR3 length equals 15 residues. The whole variable domain, remainder taken from reference TRBV30 and TRBJ2-5, is SQTIHQWPATLVQPVGSPLSLECTVEGTSNPNLYWYRQAAGRGLQLLFYSVGIGQISSEVPQNLSASRPQDRQFILSSKKLLLSDSGFYLCAWNPGLAGQETQYFGPGTRLLVL.

Here the CDR3 reads CASSWTDENTIYF. CDR3 DNA: TGTGCCAGCAGCTGGACGGACGAAAACACCATATATTTT. The V call is TRBV2, the J call TRBJ1-3, with unresolved D. This CDR3 spans 13 amino acids. V lost 6 bases to trimming and J lost 6 bases, with 12 bases between them. Germline CDR1 SNHLY, CDR2 FYNNEI.

Many counts were recorded for this clone. The chain combines TRBV5-8 with TRBJ2-7; TRBD2 agrees at 15 bases. Germline loops: CDR1 SGHTS, CDR2 YDEGEE. This CDR3 is 15 amino acids long. V was clipped by 3 bases and J by 2 bases; unmatched bases: 0. This CDR3 is CASSWTSGRAYEQYF. In DNA, the CDR3 is TGTGCCAGCAGCTGGACTAGCGGGAGGGCCTACGAGCAGTACTTC. The full variable domain, completed using reference TRBV5-8 and TRBJ2-7, is EAGVTQSPTHLIKTRGQQATLRCSPISGHTSVYWYQQALGLGLQFLLWYDEGEERNRGNFPPRFSGRQFPNYSSELNVNALELEDSALYLCASSWTSGRAYEQYFGPGTRLTVT.

The chain joins TRBV6-1 to TRBJ2-1; 11 nucleotides line up with TRBD2. The germline gives CDR1 MNHNS, CDR2 SASEGT. This CDR3 contains 14 residues. V dropped 7 bases and J dropped 2; count of bases not matched to a gene: 1. The chain's CDR3 is CASILAGAYNEQFF. CDR3 in DNA: TGTGCCAGCATACTAGCGGGAGCCTACAATGAGCAGTTCTTC.

J is TRBJ2-7 and V is TRBV11-2, with D unclear. The CDR3 is 16 residues long. Trimming removed 1 base at V and 3 bases at J, with 16 bases between. CDR1 is SGHAT and CDR2 is FQNNGV in the germline V gene. The CDR3 loop reads CASSLGPATALYEQYF. The CDR3 nucleotides are TGTGCCAGCAGCTTAGGCCCAGCGACTGCACTCTACGAGCAGTACTTC.

The rearrangement links TRBV5-1 to TRBJ2-1; 9 bases agree with TRBD2. V trimming: 0 bases; J trimming: 5 bases; junction bases outside the gene matches: 6. Germline values: CDR1 SGHRS, CDR2 YFSETQ. The CDR3 has 16 amino acids. The DNA of the CDR3 is TGCGCCAGCAGCTTGGCCCTGGCTAGCGGGAACAATGAGCAGTTCTTC. Protein product: CASSLALASGNNEQFF.

The J gene is TRBJ2-1, the V gene TRBV7-3, with TRBD2 identical over 8 bases. J gave up 4 bases and V 2 bases, and 4 bases lay outside the gene matches. The CDR3 runs to 15 residues. The germline gives CDR1 SGHTA, CDR2 FQGTGA. The CDR3 bases are TGTGCCAGCAGCTTAGACGGGAGGGAATACAATGAGCAGTTCTTC. It codes for CASSLDGREYNEQFF.

The chain combines TRBV13 with TRBJ2-5; either TRBD1 or TRBD2 may supply D (5 bases each). CDR1 and CDR2 from the germline V gene are PRHDT and FYEKMQ (reference sequence). This CDR3 has 14 amino acids. V lost 1 base to trimming and J lost 4 bases, with 10 bases between them. CDR3 in amino acids: CASSLAGQGETQYF. The CDR3 nucleotides read TGTGCCAGCAGCTTAGCGGGGCAGGGAGAGACCCAGTACTTC. Full variable domain (missing parts from reference TRBV13 and TRBJ2-5): AAGVIQSPRHLIKEKRETATLKCYPIPRHDTVYWYQQGPGQDPQFLISFYEKMQSDKGSIPDRFSAQQFSDYHSELNMSSLELGDSALYFCASSLAGQGETQYFGPGTRLLVL.

Only one count was recorded for this clone. Other DNA sequences of this sample code for an identical CDR3. The chain employs TRBV5-1 and TRBJ2-3; 10 positions agree with TRBD2. The CDR3 runs 16 residues. Trimming removed 0 bases from V and 0 bases from J; junction bases left unmatched: 1. CDR1 and CDR2 from the germline V gene are SGHRS and YFSETQ. The CDR3 loop is CASSLGLAGSTDTQYF. The DNA for the CDR3 is TGCGCCAGCAGCTTGGGACTAGCGGGCAGCACAGATACGCAGTATTTT. The full variable domain, completed using reference TRBV5-1 and TRBJ2-3, is KAGVTQTPRYLIKTRGQQVTLSCSPISGHRSVSWYQQTPGQGLQFLFEYFSETQRNKGNFPGRFSGRQFSNSRSEMNVSTLELGDSALYLCASSLGLAGSTDTQYFGPGTRLTVL.

This chain joins TRBV7-2 and TRBJ2-1, with TRBD2 as a possible D gene (5 bases). The CDR3 covers 15 residues. V was trimmed by 2 bases and J by 3 bases, leaving 11 bases between them. Germline CDR1 is SGHTA and CDR2 is FQGNSA. CDR3 protein: CASSLRAGFYNEQFF. For the CDR3, the DNA is TGTGCCAGCAGCTTACGTGCGGGCTTCTACAATGAGCAGTTCTTC.

This chain links TRBV6-1 with TRBJ2-7, with 9 bases that match TRBD1. CDR1 is MNHNS and CDR2 is SASEGT in the germline V gene. The CDR3 has 17 amino acids. The V segment lost 2 bases and the J segment 4 bases; nucleotides outside the gene matches: 12. CDR3 in amino acids: CASSEQPTGTGLYEQYF. CDR3 DNA: TGTGCCAGCAGTGAACAACCCACCGGGACAGGGCTTTACGAGCAGTACTTC.

The chain combines TRBV7-2 with TRBJ2-7; 8 bases agree with TRBD2. In germline, CDR1 is SGHTA, CDR2 FQGNSA. With V trimmed by 2 bases and J by 3 bases, 6 bases remained unmatched. CDR3 size: 15 residues. The CDR3 is CASSLRAGGLYEQYF. The DNA of the CDR3 is TGTGCCAGCAGCTTAAGGGCGGGAGGTCTCTACGAGCAGTACTTC.

The chain recombines TRBV4-2 with TRBJ2-3; TRBD2 agrees at 9 bases. V was pared by 2 bases and J by 6 bases, with 9 bases of the junction left unmatched. Germline values: CDR1 LGHNA, CDR2 YNFKEQ. This CDR3 spans 16 amino acids. CDR3 bases: TGTGCCAGCAGCCAAATTTCTGCGGGAGGGCTGGATACGCAGTATTTT. The encoded protein is CASSQISAGGLDTQYF.

To note about this clone: A much larger clone lies one base from this, so it may be a read error. The same CDR3 is also encoded by other DNA sequences in this sample. The rearrangement joins TRBV28 to TRBJ1-2; perhaps TRBD1 as D (5 bases). Trimming shortened V by 7 bases and J by 5 bases, and 11 bases separated the two germline ends. CDR1 and CDR2 (germline): MDHEN, SYDVKM. CDR3 length equals 12 residues. The CDR3 loop reads CASKGTAYGYTF. As DNA, the CDR3 is TGTGCCAGCAAGGGGACCGCTTATGGCTACACCTTC.

CDR3 sequence: CASAGGSRDRGHEQYF. CDR3 DNA: TGTGCCAGCGCCGGGGGGTCGCGGGACAGGGGCCACGAGCAGTACTTC. The chain uses TRBV14 and TRBJ2-7; 10 bases agree with TRBD1. This CDR3 has 16 residues. J was trimmed by 5 bases and V by 8 bases; bases with no gene match: 15. Germline lookup yields CDR1 SGHDN and CDR2 FVKESK. Variable domain in full (rest from reference TRBV14 and TRBJ2-7): EAGVTQFPSHSVIEKGQTVTLRCDPISGHDNLYWYRRVMGKEIKFLLHFVKESKQDESGMPNNRFLAERTGGTYSTLKVQPAELEDSGVYFCASAGGSRDRGHEQYFGPGTRLTVT.

This clone showed up just once. V gene TRBV15 combines with J gene TRBJ2-2, with D perhaps TRBD2 (7 bases). V lost 5 bases and J lost 4, with 14 bases in between. The CDR3 is made up of 15 amino acids. Germline V gene lookup returns CDR1 LNHNV and CDR2 YYDKDF (reference sequence). CDR3 protein: CATSARGGFTGELFF. CDR3 nucleotide sequence: TGTGCCACCAGCGCAAGGGGGGGCTTCACCGGGGAGCTGTTTTTT.

The V and J genes are TRBV5-4 and TRBJ2-6; D call uncertain. Germline CDR1 reads SGHNT; CDR2 reads YYREEE (reference sequence). V lost 0 bases and J lost 1, with 5 bases in between. This CDR3 region has 15 residues. DNA for the CDR3: TGTGCCAGCAGCTTGGTGTTGTCTGGGGCCAACGTCCTGACTTTC. Residues: CASSLVLSGANVLTF.